A selection of T cell receptor beta chains follows, all from one sample in a study of radiotherapy plus CTLA-4 blockade in lung cancer. Data came from immunoSEQ multiplex PCR; TCRdb stores just in-frame clones and leaves some out. The sample lists approximately 110,000 clones; about four fifths were seen once. This material consisted of peripheral blood, taken from a patient treated with radiotherapy plus ipilimumab. These receptors originate from a human donor with non-small cell lung cancer that progressed on radiotherapy plus ipilimumab. Some clones in this sample may be carry-over from other donors' samples. Each CDR3 is given with its conserved first and last residue. The D gene is left open where the match is weak. Size values are once, few and many counts, or a class for expanded clones, and some rows have none.

j_call	d_call	v_call	clone_size	cdr3_nt	cdr3_aa
TRBJ2-1	TRBD1	TRBV7-9	-	TGTGCCAGCAGCGACGGGACAGTAAACTACAATGAGCAGTTCTTC	CASSDGTVNYNEQFF
TRBJ1-6	-	TRBV7-2	-	TGTGCCAGCAGCTTAGCGGGGAGATGGGACACCTATTCACCCCTCCACTTT	CASSLAGRWDTYSPLHF
TRBJ2-7	TRBD1	TRBV6-5	-	TGTGCCAGTTGGGACAGGCGCTCCTACGAGCAGTACTTC	CASWDRRSYEQYF
TRBJ1-2	-	TRBV5-5	-	TGTGCCAGCACGTCGGGGTCTGCTCTCTATGGCTACACCTTC	CASTSGSALYGYTF
TRBJ2-3	-	TRBV11-2	-	TGTGCCAGCAGCTTTTGGGGGGGGCGCACAGATACGCAGTATTTT	CASSFWGGRTDTQYF
TRBJ1-3	-	TRBV6-5	-	TGTGCCAGCAGTCCCGGACGGTACTCTGGAAACACCATATATTTT	CASSPGRYSGNTIYF
TRBJ1-2	TRBD1	TRBV2	-	TGTGCCAGCAGTCCGGGACAGGTGTACTATGGCTACACCTTC	CASSPGQVYYGYTF
TRBJ2-5	TRBD1	TRBV5-1	-	TGCGCCAGCAGCACGGGACAGAAACTCCAAGAGACCCAGTACTTC	CASSTGQKLQETQYF
TRBJ2-7	TRBD1	TRBV9	-	TGTGCCAGCAGCGTAGGATTTGGACAGGGGGCTTTCGAGCAGTACTTC	CASSVGFGQGAFEQYF
TRBJ2-2	TRBD1	TRBV5-6	-	TGTGCCAGCAGCTTGCTAACAGGGGGCGACACCGGGGAGCTGTTTTTT	CASSLLTGGDTGELFF
TRBJ1-4	-	TRBV5-1	-	TGCGCCAGCAGATTGTCGGAAACTAATGAAAAACTGTTTTTT	CASRLSETNEKLFF
TRBJ2-5	-	TRBV5-4	-	TGTGCCAGCGCGAGGAGGAGGGATGGGGAGACCCAGTACTTC	CASARRRDGETQYF
TRBJ2-7	TRBD2	TRBV5-6	-	TGTGCCAGCAGCTTCGGACTAGCGGGGGGTGGACGCGAGCAGTACTTC	CASSFGLAGGGREQYF
TRBJ2-7	-	TRBV2	-	TGTGCCATCCCGGTAAGGGGGTCCTACGAGCAGTACTTC	CAIPVRGSYEQYF
TRBJ2-1	TRBD2	TRBV18	-	TGTGCCAGCTCACCCGATTACGGGGGGGCCGGCAATGAGCAGTTCTTC	CASSPDYGGAGNEQFF
TRBJ1-5	-	TRBV19	-	TGTGCCAGTAGTACGCTGGCCGGGACCTATCAGCCCCAGCATTTT	CASSTLAGTYQPQHF
TRBJ1-6	-	TRBV27	-	TGTGCCAGCAGTTTCGCCGGGACAAATTCACCCCTCCACTTT	CASSFAGTNSPLHF
TRBJ2-7	-	TRBV30	-	TGTGCCTGGAGCGGGGACCCCGCCTACGAGCAGTACTTC	CAWSGDPAYEQYF
TRBJ2-1	TRBD2	TRBV7-2	-	TGTGCCAGCAGTTTAACTAGCGGGGGTACGTCCTACAATGAGCAGTTCTTC	CASSLTSGGTSYNEQFF
TRBJ2-4	-	TRBV29-1	-	TGCAGCGTTGAAGATCCCCCCGGAACAGACATTCAGTACTTC	CSVEDPPGTDIQYF
TRBJ1-2	-	TRBV21-1	-	TGTGCCAGCAGCAAACTGGGGACAGGACCTACTAACTATGGCTACACCTTC	CASSKLGTGPTNYGYTF
TRBJ1-4	-	TRBV18	-	TGTGCCAGCTCACCAAGGATAAGGGATGAAAAACTGTTTTTT	CASSPRIRDEKLFF
TRBJ1-2	-	TRBV5-1	once	TGCGCCAGCACCGCCACGCCAACAGGGCACCAATATGGCTACACCTTC	CASTATPTGHQYGYTF
TRBJ2-3	-	TRBV7-6	-	TGTGCCAGCAGCGGCCGGGCCGGGGATACGCAGTATTTT	CASSGRAGDTQYF
TRBJ2-3	TRBD2	TRBV5-4	-	TGTGCCAGCAGCCCAACTCTAGCGGGGGGGCTCACAGATACGCAGTATTTT	CASSPTLAGGLTDTQYF
TRBJ2-1	TRBD2	TRBV10-3	-	TGTGCCATCAGTGACCTAGCGGGGGTAGGGTACAATGAGCAGTTCTTC	CAISDLAGVGYNEQFF
TRBJ2-2	-	TRBV15	-	TGTGCCACCAGCAGAGCTAACAGTTCTTTGGGGACCGGGGAGCTGTTTTTT	CATSRANSSLGTGELFF
TRBJ2-5	-	TRBV2	-	TGTGCCAGCAGTGGGCCGGGGGGCCTCCAAGAGACCCAGTACTTC	CASSGPGGLQETQYF
TRBJ2-1	TRBD2	TRBV27	-	TGTGCCAGCAGAGGTAGCGGGGTAAAGGTCAGGGATGAGCAGTTCTTC	CASRGSGVKVRDEQFF
TRBJ2-1	TRBD2	TRBV6-5	-	TGTGCCAGCAGCTCGGGACTAGCGGGTACGCAGTTCTTC	CASSSGLAGTQFF
TRBJ1-2	-	TRBV5-1	-	TGCGCCAGCAGCTCCTACACGACAGCTAACTATGGCTACACCTTC	CASSSYTTANYGYTF
TRBJ2-3	-	TRBV7-7	-	TGTGCTAGCAGCTTAGCCGGCGCAGATACGCAGTATTTT	CASSLAGADTQYF
TRBJ1-5	-	TRBV19	-	TGTGCCAGTAGTTACGGACGTAGGGTGAATCAGCCCCAGCATTTT	CASSYGRRVNQPQHF
TRBJ2-3	TRBD2	TRBV18	-	TGTGCCAGCTCACCCGACGGACTAGCGGGGGCCTCGCAGTATTTT	CASSPDGLAGASQYF
TRBJ2-3	-	TRBV14	few	TGTGCCAGCAGCCCACCCTGGTGGGGTAGCACAGATACGCAGTATTTT	CASSPPWWGSTDTQYF
TRBJ1-4	-	TRBV10-3	-	TGTGCCATCAGTGAGTCGCCGACAGGAACTAATGAAAAACTGTTTTTT	CAISESPTGTNEKLFF
TRBJ2-2	TRBD1	TRBV11-2	-	TGTGCCAGCAGCCCGGCCGTGACAGGGGGCACCGGGGAGCTGTTTTTT	CASSPAVTGGTGELFF